These 26 T cell receptor beta chains share one sample of origin, sequenced in a study of T cell changes during pregnancy in multiple sclerosis. Sequenced by immunoSEQ multiplex PCR; TCRdb stores in-frame clones only, minus some. This sample has about 34,000 clones; roughly 90% occur once, and the top ten carry roughly 4%. The sample here was CD8+ T cells from peripheral blood mononuclear cells, taken in the third trimester of pregnancy. The receptors derive from a female donor with multiple sclerosis, enrolled in a pregnancy study.

The V and J genes are TRBV27 and TRBJ1-5; D is uncertain. The V gene lost 3 bases and the J gene lost 1 base, with 10 bases spanning the gap. The germline V gene has CDR1 MNHEY and CDR2 SMNVEV (reference sequence). CDR3 length equals 15 residues. CDR3 sequence reads: CASSLAQTSNQPQHF. DNA for the CDR3: TGTGCCAGCAGTTTGGCCCAAACCAGCAATCAGCCCCAGCATTTT.

The chain combines TRBV5-6 with TRBJ2-7; D possibly corresponds to TRBD1 (5 bases). The germline CDR1 and CDR2 sequences are SGHDT and YYEEEE. The V end was cut by 0 bases, the J end by 1 base, with 11 bases between. The CDR3 runs to 15 residues. CDR3 sequence reads: CASSLAGKGSYEQYF. In DNA, the CDR3 is TGTGCCAGCAGCTTGGCTGGCAAGGGGTCCTACGAGCAGTACTTC.

V gene TRBV27 combines with J gene TRBJ2-7; 11 bases agree with TRBD1. Trimming took 3 bases from V and 6 from J; bases not matched to a gene: 1. The CDR3 runs 13 residues. The V gene's germline CDR1 is MNHEY and CDR2 SMNVEV (reference sequence). As DNA, the CDR3 is TGTGCCAGCAGTTTCGGGACAGGGGGCGAGCAGTACTTC. It yields the protein CASSFGTGGEQYF.

This sequence joins TRBV5-1 and TRBJ1-2, with a tentative D call TRBD1 (6 bases). V dropped 3 bases and J dropped 4 bases, with 16 bases sitting between them. Per the germline V gene, CDR1 is SGHRS and CDR2 is YFSETQ. The CDR3 loop spans 15 amino acids. The chain's CDR3 is CASSSDQGTSYGYTF. CDR3 in DNA: TGCGCCAGCAGCTCGGATCAGGGGACAAGCTATGGCTACACCTTC.

The genes are TRBV30 and TRBJ1-4, with 7 bases that match TRBD1. V lost 5 bases and J lost 7; bases outside the gene matches: 10. CDR3 size: 14 residues. Germline V gene lookup returns CDR1 GTSNPN and CDR2 SVGIG (reference sequence). CDR3 residues: CAWAPGTATEKLFF. Written as DNA, the CDR3 is TGTGCCTGGGCCCCCGGGACAGCTACTGAAAAACTGTTTTTT.

The chain combines TRBV7-9 with TRBJ1-1; TRBD1 agrees at 10 bases. This CDR3 contains 16 residues. V lost 5 bases to trimming and J lost 3 bases; unmatched junction nucleotides: 9. CDR1 and CDR2 from the germline V gene are SEHNR and FQNEAQ (reference sequence). The chain's CDR3 is CASSPKTGGFDTEAFF. DNA for the CDR3: TGTGCCAGCAGCCCAAAGACAGGGGGCTTTGACACTGAAGCTTTCTTT.

This sequence joins TRBV19 and TRBJ2-7; D is perhaps TRBD2 (6 bases). The CDR3 is 13 amino acids. V was pared by 3 bases and J by 3 bases, with 9 bases between. The V gene's germline CDR1 is LNHDA and CDR2 SQIVND (reference sequence). CDR3: CASSIGGDYEQYF. CDR3 nucleotide sequence: TGTGCCAGTAGTATCGGGGGAGACTACGAGCAGTACTTC.

The rearrangement joins TRBV9 to TRBJ1-6; D possibly corresponds to TRBD1 (5 bases). Deletions cut 3 bases from V and 10 bases from J, with 17 bases between. The CDR3 is 15 amino acids. The germline CDR1 and CDR2 sequences are SGDLS and YYNGEE. The CDR3 here is CASSARDSLNSPLHF. Written as DNA, the CDR3 is TGTGCCAGCAGCGCCCGGGACTCCTTAAACTCACCCCTCCACTTT.

The genes are TRBV27 and TRBJ1-2; the D gene is possibly TRBD1 (5 bases). The CDR3 extends over 13 amino acids. V was trimmed by 5 bases and J by 2 bases, leaving 9 bases between them. Germline lookup yields CDR1 MNHEY and CDR2 SMNVEV (reference sequence). CDR3 region: CASSQTENYGYTF. As DNA, the CDR3 is TGTGCCAGCAGTCAGACAGAAAACTATGGCTACACCTTC.

This rearrangement joins TRBV7-8 to TRBJ2-2, with 11 bases fitting TRBD1. The CDR3 has 17 amino acids. V lost 5 bases, J lost 5 bases, and 10 bases stayed unmatched. Germline CDR1 SGHVS, CDR2 FQNEAQ. The CDR3 spells CASSTPGQGGGTGELFF. CDR3 DNA: TGTGCCAGCAGCACACCGGGACAGGGGGGGGGAACCGGGGAGCTGTTTTTT.

The chain couples TRBV7-8 to TRBJ1-1; 7 bases match TRBD1. This CDR3 is 15 amino acids long. With 5 bases clipped from V and 0 bases from J, the junction kept 6 bases outside the gene matches. The germline CDR1 and CDR2 sequences are SGHVS and FQNEAQ. CDR3 bases: TGTGCCAGCAGCCTACCACAGGGGATGAACACTGAAGCTTTCTTT. Translation gives CASSLPQGMNTEAFF.

The rearrangement joins TRBV7-9 to TRBJ2-5, with D possibly being TRBD2 (7 bases). Germline V gene sequence: CDR1 SEHNR, CDR2 FQNEAQ (reference sequence). V was pared by 5 bases and J by 4 bases, with 14 bases between. The length of the CDR3 is 14 residues. The CDR3 DNA reads as TGTGCCAGCAGCGCACGGGGGGCCGGAGAGACCCAGTACTTC. Encoded protein: CASSARGAGETQYF.

This clone was observed once. V and J are TRBV4-2 and TRBJ2-1; 7 bases are a match to TRBD2. The germline V gene encodes CDR1 LGHNA and CDR2 YNFKEQ. CDR3 length: 17 residues. Germline trimming cut 4 bases from V and 5 bases from J; bases unmatched to any gene: 14. The CDR3, as DNA: TGTGCCAGCAGCCCCCCTGTGTGGGAGGGCAAAGACAATGAGCAGTTCTTC. It specifies CASSPPVWEGKDNEQFF.

The chain has TRBV7-9 and TRBJ1-5; D is ambiguous. Deletions cut 3 bases from V and 3 bases from J, with 12 bases between. This CDR3 contains 15 residues. Germline values: CDR1 SEHNR, CDR2 FQNEAQ (reference sequence). CDR3 protein: CASSLAPGSNQPQHF. CDR3 bases: TGTGCCAGCAGCTTGGCCCCGGGGTCCAATCAGCCCCAGCATTTT.

The chain employs TRBV2 and TRBJ2-7; no definite D call. CDR3 length equals 13 residues. Germline CDR1 and CDR2: SNHLY and FYNNEI. The ends were cut back, 7 bases at V and 3 bases at J, with 13 bases in the middle. The CDR3 region is CASNFVQDYEQYF. CDR3 DNA sequence: TGTGCCAGCAACTTCGTCCAGGACTACGAGCAGTACTTC.

The chain links TRBV5-4 to TRBJ1-4, with 9 bases aligning to TRBD1. The CDR3 extends over 15 amino acids. After removal of 4 bases from V and 5 bases from J, the junction contained 6 bases not matched to a gene. CDR1 and CDR2 (germline): SGHNT, YYREEE (reference sequence). The CDR3 region is CASSLTGGENEKLFF. As DNA, the CDR3 is TGTGCCAGCAGCCTGACAGGGGGAGAGAATGAAAAACTGTTTTTT.

This clone was seen only once. The rearrangement joins TRBV23-1 to TRBJ1-5, with D hard to call. TRBV23-1 is recorded as an ORF, its role being uncertain. V was trimmed by 4 bases and J by 6 bases, leaving 7 bases between them. The CDR3 spans 12 residues. In DNA, the CDR3 is TGCGCCAGCAGTCCTACTTGTCAGCCCCAGCATTTT. Protein product: CASSPTCQPQHF.

The genes are TRBV30 and TRBJ1-2; a weak D match, TRBD1 (5 bases). The CDR3 totals 12 residues. The germline V and J ends were trimmed by 8 bases and 6 bases, with 16 bases remaining between them. Germline V gene lookup returns CDR1 GTSNPN and CDR2 SVGIG (reference sequence). The CDR3 sequence is CAGPDSEDGYTF. In DNA form, the CDR3 reads TGTGCCGGACCCGACAGTGAGGATGGCTACACCTTC.

The V gene is TRBV4-2, the J gene TRBJ2-1; 10 nucleotides align to TRBD2. CDR3 length: 16 amino acids. V dropped 1 base and J dropped 4; count of bases not matched to a gene: 4. Germline V lookup: CDR1 LGHNA, CDR2 YNFKEQ. The CDR3 DNA is TGTGCCAGCAGCCAAGTTGCTAGCGGGGGTTACAATGAGCAGTTCTTC. It specifies CASSQVASGGYNEQFF.

This clone was found once. The V gene is TRBV5-4, the J gene TRBJ1-2; no reliable D call. The germline V gene encodes CDR1 SGHNT and CDR2 YYREEE (reference sequence). There are 14 residues in the CDR3. V was cut by 6 bases and J by 0 bases, with 12 bases left in between. The CDR3 DNA sequence: TGTGCCAGCACGGAGGGTAAATCTAACTATGGCTACACCTTC. Its protein is CASTEGKSNYGYTF.

This CDR3 is CASGTSGGNEQFF. The CDR3 DNA is TGTGCCAGCGGGACTAGCGGGGGAAATGAGCAGTTCTTC. V is TRBV27 and J is TRBJ2-1; 14 bases line up with TRBD2. Germline CDR1 MNHEY, CDR2 SMNVEV (reference sequence). After removal of 8 bases from V and 7 bases from J, the junction contained 1 base not matched to a gene. The CDR3 extends over 13 amino acids.

This clone is a singleton in its sample. CDR3 nucleotides: TGCGCCAGCAGCCAAGGAGACAGTGGGATGGGCACCGGGGAGCTGTTTTTT. It specifies CASSQGDSGMGTGELFF. This rearrangement joins TRBV4-3 to TRBJ2-2, with D possibly being TRBD1 (5 bases). Trimming pared 1 base from V and 4 bases from J, leaving 16 bases between. The CDR3 is made up of 17 amino acids. Germline assignment: CDR1 LGHNA and CDR2 YSLEER.

V usage is TRBV4-1 and J usage is TRBJ2-5; TRBD2 agrees at 11 bases. Germline trimming cut 2 bases from V and 1 base from J; bases unmatched to any gene: 15. The CDR3 length is 20 residues. Germline V gene data show CDR1 as MGHRA and CDR2 as YSYEKL. Written as DNA, the CDR3 is TGCGCCAGCAGCCAACCTCAGGGGCTAGCGGGGGGCCAACCCCAAGAGACCCAGTACTTC. Translated: CASSQPQGLAGGQPQETQYF.

This rearrangement joins TRBV30 to TRBJ1-4; the D gene is possibly TRBD1 (6 bases). The CDR3 totals 15 residues. The V gene lost 1 base and the J gene lost 7 bases, with 16 bases spanning the gap. CDR1 and CDR2 (germline): GTSNPN, SVGIG (reference sequence). Written as DNA, the CDR3 is TGTGCCTGGAGTGCAGTAGGGGGTCGCGGTGAAAAACTGTTTTTT. Translation gives CAWSAVGGRGEKLFF.

V is TRBV5-6 and J is TRBJ1-5; no definite D call. Germline loops: CDR1 SGHDT, CDR2 YYEEEE. There are 12 residues in the CDR3. V was cut by 3 bases and J by 3 bases, with 4 bases left in between. The DNA for the CDR3 is TGTGCCAGCAGCTCGTTCAATCAGCCCCAGCATTTT. It translates to CASSSFNQPQHF.

This clone has a single count. The chain combines TRBV25-1 with TRBJ1-2; 8 positions match TRBD1. Losses at the gene ends were 0 bases for V and 3 bases for J; bases not matched to a gene: 12. Germline V gives CDR1 MGHDK, CDR2 SYGVNS. CDR3 length: 18 residues. The CDR3 region has the DNA TGTGCCAGCAGTGAATATTTTAGTCTAGGACAGGGAGACTATGGCTACACCTTC. Protein: CASSEYFSLGQGDYGYTF.